These 2 T cell receptor beta chains were sequenced from one sample in a study of T cells in Graves' hyperthyroidism and ophthalmopathy. Amplified TCR beta CDR3 regions came from RNA transcripts. The HTBI primer set was used in a first-round RT-PCR of the TCR CDR3. Via MiXCR, TCRdb re-called the multiplex PCR reads, giving one row per CDR3 protein. The sample lists hundreds of thousands of distinct CDR3 sequences, roughly 14% occurring once. The sequenced material came from blood. The receptors derive from a man younger than 35 with Graves' ophthalmopathy.

This clonotype turned up a few times. The chain is built from TRBV5-6 and TRBJ1-2; no clear D. The CDR3 spans 14 residues. Looked up from germline, CDR1 is SGHDT and CDR2 is YYEEEE. V lost 0 bases and J lost 5, with 11 bases in between. The CDR3: CASSLARGAYGYTF. CDR3 coding DNA: TGTGCCAGCAGCTTGGCCCGGGGAGCGTATGGCTACACCTTC.

The chain employs TRBV20-1 and TRBJ2-3, with TRBD2 identical over 8 bases. Germline CDR1 reads DFQATT; CDR2 reads SNEGSKA (reference sequence). CDR3 length: 13 amino acids. Trimming took 6 bases from V and 1 from J; bases not matched to a gene: 3. DNA for the CDR3: TGCAGTGCATGGCGGGGGGGCACAGATACGCAGTATTTT. Translating gives CSAWRGGTDTQYF.